This TCR beta chain was sequenced for a study of T cells in localized non-small cell lung cancer. Study results and caveats: With higher T cell density in blood came longer overall survival. Within adjacent lung there appeared a median approximately 62 of the top 100 tumor clones.

Only in-frame clones appear in the TCRdb table, and some are missing; sequencing was by immunoSEQ multiplex PCR. This table holds around 54,000 clones, 86% found once. Concerning this clone itself: Antigen unknown.

Germline V CDR1 and CDR2: ENHRY, SYGVKD. The CDR3 runs to 14 residues. The J segment lost 8 bases and the V segment lost 7 bases, leaving 8 bases of the junction unmatched. Sequencing used peripheral blood, obtained before any cancer treatment. The clonotype was recovered from a male donor at least 60 years old with stage III squamous cell lung carcinoma. The rearrangement uses TRBV10-3 and TRBJ2-1; 10 nucleotides align to TRBD2. CDR3 coding DNA: TGTGCCATCACCGCTAGCGGGAGTTGGGATGAGCAGTTCTTC. Translated, it gives CAITASGSWDEQFF.